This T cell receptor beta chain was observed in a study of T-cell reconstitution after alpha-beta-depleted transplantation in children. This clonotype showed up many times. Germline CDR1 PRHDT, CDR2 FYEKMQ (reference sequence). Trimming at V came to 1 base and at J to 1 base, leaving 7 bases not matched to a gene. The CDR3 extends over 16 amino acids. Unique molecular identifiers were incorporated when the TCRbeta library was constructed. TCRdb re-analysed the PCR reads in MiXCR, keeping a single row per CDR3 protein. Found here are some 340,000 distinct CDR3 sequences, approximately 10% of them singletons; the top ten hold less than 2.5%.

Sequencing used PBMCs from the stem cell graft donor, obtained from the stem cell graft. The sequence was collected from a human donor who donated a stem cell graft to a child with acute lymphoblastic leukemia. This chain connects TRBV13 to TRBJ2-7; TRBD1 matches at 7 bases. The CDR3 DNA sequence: TGTGCCAGCAGCTTAGAAGCCCACAGGGGTTCCTACGAGCAGTACTTC. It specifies CASSLEAHRGSYEQYF. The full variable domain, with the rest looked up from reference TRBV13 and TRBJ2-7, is AAGVIQSPRHLIKEKRETATLKCYPIPRHDTVYWYQQGPGQDPQFLISFYEKMQSDKGSIPDRFSAQQFSDYHSELNMSSLELGDSALYFCASSLEAHRGSYEQYFGPGTRLTVT.